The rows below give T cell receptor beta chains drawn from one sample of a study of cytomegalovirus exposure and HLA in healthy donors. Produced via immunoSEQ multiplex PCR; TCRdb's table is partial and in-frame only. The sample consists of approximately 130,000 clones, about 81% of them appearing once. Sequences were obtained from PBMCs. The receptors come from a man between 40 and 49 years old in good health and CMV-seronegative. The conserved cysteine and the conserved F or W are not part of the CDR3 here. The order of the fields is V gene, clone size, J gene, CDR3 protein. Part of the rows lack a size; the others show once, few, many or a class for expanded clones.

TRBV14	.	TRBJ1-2	ASRRGDRGGYT
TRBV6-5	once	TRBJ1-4	ASQLGQNEKLF
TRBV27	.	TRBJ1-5	ASSFRSSNQPQH
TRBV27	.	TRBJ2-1	ASSPSGANYNEQF
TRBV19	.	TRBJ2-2	ASSIDRTGELF
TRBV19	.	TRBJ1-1	ASRWRGQDTEAF
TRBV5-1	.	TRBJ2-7	ASSLTVASYEQY
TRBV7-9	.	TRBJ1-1	ASSLAQSGQVVGTEAF
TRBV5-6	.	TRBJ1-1	ASSRVTGQNTEAF
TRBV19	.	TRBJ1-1	ATLRDTRAF
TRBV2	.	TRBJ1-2	AITLPGGRYGYT
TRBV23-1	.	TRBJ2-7	ASSLSGQGPYEQY
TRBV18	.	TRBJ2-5	ASSLVSGTGSREQY